The following is a T cell receptor (beta chain) sequence with its context. Primers used in a second PCR of roughly 7 to 12 cycles were a sample-barcoded 5' primer and a J-beta primer mix. TCRdb passed the 5' RACE reads through MiXCR, listing each CDR3 protein once. Of hundreds of thousands of distinct CDR3 sequences listed, approximately 52% are singletons. This entry is derived from a study of blood T cells in healthy people across ages. This CDR3 contains 19 residues. V dropped 1 base and J dropped 11; count of bases not matched to a gene: 25. Germline V lookup: CDR1 MNHEY, CDR2 SMNVEV (reference sequence).

The clonotype originates from an elderly woman in good health. The sequencing sample was made of blood. V and J are TRBV27 and TRBJ2-5; 7 nucleotides agree with TRBD2. CDR3 protein: CASSLWQIGGSVVGNEQYF. The CDR3 nucleotides read TGTGCCAGCAGTTTATGGCAAATAGGCGGGAGTGTAGTAGGCAATGAGCAGTACTTC.